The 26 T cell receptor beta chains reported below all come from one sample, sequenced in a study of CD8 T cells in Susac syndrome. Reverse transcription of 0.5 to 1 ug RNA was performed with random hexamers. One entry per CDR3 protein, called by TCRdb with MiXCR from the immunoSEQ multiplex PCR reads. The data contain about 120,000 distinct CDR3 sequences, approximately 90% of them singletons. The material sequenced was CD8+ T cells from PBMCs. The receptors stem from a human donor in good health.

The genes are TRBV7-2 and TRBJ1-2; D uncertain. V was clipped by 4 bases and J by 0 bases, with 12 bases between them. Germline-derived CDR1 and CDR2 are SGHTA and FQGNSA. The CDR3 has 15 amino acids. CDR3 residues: CASSSTARTNYGYTF. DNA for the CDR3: TGTGCCAGCAGCTCTACGGCCCGGACTAACTATGGCTACACCTTC.

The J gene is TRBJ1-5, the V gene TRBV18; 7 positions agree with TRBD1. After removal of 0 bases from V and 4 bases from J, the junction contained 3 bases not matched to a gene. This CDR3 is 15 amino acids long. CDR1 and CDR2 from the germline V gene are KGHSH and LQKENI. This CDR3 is CASSPPQGGNQPQHF. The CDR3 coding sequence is TGTGCCAGCTCACCACCCCAGGGGGGTAATCAGCCCCAGCATTTT.

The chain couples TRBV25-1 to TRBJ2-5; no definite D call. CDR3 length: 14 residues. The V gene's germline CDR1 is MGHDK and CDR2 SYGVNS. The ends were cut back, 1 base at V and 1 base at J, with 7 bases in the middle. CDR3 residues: CASSESTFQETQYF. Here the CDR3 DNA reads TGTGCCAGCAGTGAATCTACTTTCCAAGAGACCCAGTACTTC.

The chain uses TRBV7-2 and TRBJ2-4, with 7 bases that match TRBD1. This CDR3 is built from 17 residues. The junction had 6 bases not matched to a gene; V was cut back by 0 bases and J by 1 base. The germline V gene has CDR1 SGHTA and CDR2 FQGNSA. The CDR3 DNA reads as TGTGCCAGCAGCTTAGCAGGGGGCGCAAGTGCCAAAAACATTCAGTACTTC. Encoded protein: CASSLAGGASAKNIQYF. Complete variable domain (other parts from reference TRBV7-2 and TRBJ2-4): GAGVSQSPSNKVTEKGKDVELRCDPISGHTALYWYRQSLGQGLEFLIYFQGNSAPDKSGLPSDRFSAERTGGSVSTLTIQRTQQEDSAVYLCASSLAGGASAKNIQYFGAGTRLSVL.

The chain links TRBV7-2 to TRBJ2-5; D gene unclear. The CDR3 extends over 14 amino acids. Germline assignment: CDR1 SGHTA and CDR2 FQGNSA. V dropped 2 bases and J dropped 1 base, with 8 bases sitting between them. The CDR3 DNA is TGTGCCAGCAGCTTATTCCGGCCCCAAGAGACCCAGTACTTC. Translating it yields CASSLFRPQETQYF.

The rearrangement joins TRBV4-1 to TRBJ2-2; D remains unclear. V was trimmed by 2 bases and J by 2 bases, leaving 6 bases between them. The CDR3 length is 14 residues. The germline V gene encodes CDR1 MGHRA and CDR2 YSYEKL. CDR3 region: CASSQRGNTGELFF. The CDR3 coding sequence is TGCGCCAGCAGCCAAAGAGGCAACACCGGGGAGCTGTTTTTT.

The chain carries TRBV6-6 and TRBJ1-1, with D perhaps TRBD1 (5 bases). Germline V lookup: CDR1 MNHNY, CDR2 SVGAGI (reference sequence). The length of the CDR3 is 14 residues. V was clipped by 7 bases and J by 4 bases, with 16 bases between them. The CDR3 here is CASTSYGDPTEAFF. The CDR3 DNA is TGTGCCAGCACCTCTTACGGGGACCCCACTGAAGCTTTCTTT.

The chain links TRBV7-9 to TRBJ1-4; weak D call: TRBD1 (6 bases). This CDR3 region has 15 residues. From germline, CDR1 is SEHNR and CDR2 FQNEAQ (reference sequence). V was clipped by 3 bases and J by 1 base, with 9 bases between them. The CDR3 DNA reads TGTGCCAGCAGCTTCCAGGGGCTAACTAATGAAAAACTGTTTTTT. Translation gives CASSFQGLTNEKLFF.

The CDR3 DNA reads as TGCGCCAGCAGCTTGGCCGTACTCCCGGGCGAGCAGTACTTC. This sequence encodes CASSLAVLPGEQYF. The chain links TRBV5-1 to TRBJ2-7; D gene unclear. V lost 0 bases and J lost 6, with 13 bases in between. Germline lookup yields CDR1 SGHRS and CDR2 YFSETQ. The CDR3 consists of 14 residues. Using reference TRBV5-1 and TRBJ2-7 for the parts outside the CDR3, the full variable domain is KAGVTQTPRYLIKTRGQQVTLSCSPISGHRSVSWYQQTPGQGLQFLFEYFSETQRNKGNFPGRFSGRQFSNSRSEMNVSTLELGDSALYLCASSLAVLPGEQYFGPGTRLTVT.

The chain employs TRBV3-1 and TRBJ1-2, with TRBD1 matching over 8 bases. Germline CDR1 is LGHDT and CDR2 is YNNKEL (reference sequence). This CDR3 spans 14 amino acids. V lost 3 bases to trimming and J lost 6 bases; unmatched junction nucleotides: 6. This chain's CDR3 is CASSQTGTGDGYTF. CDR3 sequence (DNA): TGTGCCAGCAGCCAGACTGGGACAGGCGATGGCTACACCTTC.

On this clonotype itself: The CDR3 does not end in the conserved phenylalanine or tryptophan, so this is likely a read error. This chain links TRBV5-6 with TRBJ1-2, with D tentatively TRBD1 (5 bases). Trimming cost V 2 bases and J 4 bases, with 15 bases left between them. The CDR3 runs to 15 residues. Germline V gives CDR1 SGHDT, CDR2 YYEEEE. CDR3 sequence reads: CASSFFSGEPYGYTC. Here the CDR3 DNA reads TGTGCCAGCAGCTTTTTTTCGGGGGAGCCCTATGGCTACACCTGC.

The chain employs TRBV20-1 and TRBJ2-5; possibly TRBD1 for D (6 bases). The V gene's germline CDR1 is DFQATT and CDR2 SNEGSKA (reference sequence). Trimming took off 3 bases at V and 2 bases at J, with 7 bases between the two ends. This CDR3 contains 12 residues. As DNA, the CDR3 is TGCAGTGCTAGGACAGGTCAAGAGACCCAGTACTTC. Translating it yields CSARTGQETQYF.

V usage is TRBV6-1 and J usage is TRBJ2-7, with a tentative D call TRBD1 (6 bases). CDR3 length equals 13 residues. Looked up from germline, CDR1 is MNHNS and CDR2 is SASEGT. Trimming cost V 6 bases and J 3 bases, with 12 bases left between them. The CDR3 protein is CASSRDKYYEQYF. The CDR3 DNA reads TGTGCCAGCAGCCGGGACAAATACTACGAGCAGTACTTC.

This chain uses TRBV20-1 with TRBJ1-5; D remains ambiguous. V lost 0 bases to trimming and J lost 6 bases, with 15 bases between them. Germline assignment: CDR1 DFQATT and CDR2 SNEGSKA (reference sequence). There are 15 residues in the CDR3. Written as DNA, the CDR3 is TGCAGTGCTAGAGATCGCTCGTCAGCCAGTCAGCCCCAGCATTTT. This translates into CSARDRSSASQPQHF.

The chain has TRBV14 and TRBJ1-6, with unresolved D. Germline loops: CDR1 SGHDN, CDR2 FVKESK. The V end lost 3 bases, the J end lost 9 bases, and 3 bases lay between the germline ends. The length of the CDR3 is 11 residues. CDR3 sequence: CASSQVSPLHF. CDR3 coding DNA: TGTGCCAGCAGCCAGGTTTCACCCCTCCACTTT.

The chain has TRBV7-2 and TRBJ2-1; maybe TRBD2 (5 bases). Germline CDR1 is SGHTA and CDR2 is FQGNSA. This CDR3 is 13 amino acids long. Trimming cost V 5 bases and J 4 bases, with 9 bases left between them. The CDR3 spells CASSRRGYNEQFF. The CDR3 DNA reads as TGTGCCAGCAGCAGGCGCGGGTACAATGAGCAGTTCTTC.

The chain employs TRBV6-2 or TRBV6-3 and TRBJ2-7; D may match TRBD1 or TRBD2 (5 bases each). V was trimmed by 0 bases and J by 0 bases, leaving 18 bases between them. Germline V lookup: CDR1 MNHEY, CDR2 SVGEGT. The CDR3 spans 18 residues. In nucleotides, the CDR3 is TGTGCCAGCAGTTACTCGAAACTCGGGACGGAACGCTCCTACGAGCAGTACTTC. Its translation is CASSYSKLGTERSYEQYF.

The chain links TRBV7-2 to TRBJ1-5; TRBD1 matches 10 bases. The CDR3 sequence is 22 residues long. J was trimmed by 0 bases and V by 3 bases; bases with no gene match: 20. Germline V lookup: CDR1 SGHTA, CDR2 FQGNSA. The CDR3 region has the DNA TGTGCCAGCAGCTTCGCCGGAATTGCCGGGACAGGGGCGAGATATAGCAATCAGCCCCAGCATTTT. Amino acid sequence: CASSFAGIAGTGARYSNQPQHF. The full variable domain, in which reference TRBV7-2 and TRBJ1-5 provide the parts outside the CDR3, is GAGVSQSPSNKVTEKGKDVELRCDPISGHTALYWYRQSLGQGLEFLIYFQGNSAPDKSGLPSDRFSAERTGGSVSTLTIQRTQQEDSAVYLCASSFAGIAGTGARYSNQPQHFGDGTRLSIL.

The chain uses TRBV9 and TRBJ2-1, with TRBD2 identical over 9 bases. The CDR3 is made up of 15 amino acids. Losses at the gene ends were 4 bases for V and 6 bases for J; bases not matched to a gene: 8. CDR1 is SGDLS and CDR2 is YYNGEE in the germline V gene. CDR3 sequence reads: CASSPGLAGSNEQFF. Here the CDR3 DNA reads TGTGCCAGCAGCCCCGGGCTAGCGGGGAGCAATGAGCAGTTCTTC.

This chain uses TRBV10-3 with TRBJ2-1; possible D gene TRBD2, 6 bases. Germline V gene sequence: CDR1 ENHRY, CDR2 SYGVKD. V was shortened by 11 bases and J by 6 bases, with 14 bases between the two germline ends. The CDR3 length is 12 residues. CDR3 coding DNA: TGTGCCCTCTCGACTAGTTCCAATGAGCAGTTCTTC. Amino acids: CALSTSSNEQFF.

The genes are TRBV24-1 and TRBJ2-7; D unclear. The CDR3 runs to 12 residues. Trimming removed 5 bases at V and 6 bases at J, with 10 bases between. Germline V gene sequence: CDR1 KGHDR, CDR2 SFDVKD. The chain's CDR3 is CATSGETGEQYF. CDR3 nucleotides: TGTGCCACCAGTGGCGAGACCGGCGAGCAGTACTTC.

The CDR3 coding sequence is TGTGCCAGCAGCTTACATGGAGGGACTAATAATTCACCCCTCCACTTT. It encodes CASSLHGGTNNSPLHF. The rearrangement uses TRBV7-3 and TRBJ1-6, with TRBD1 as a possible D gene (5 bases). With 2 bases removed from V and 5 bases from J, the gap between germline ends came to 13 bases. Germline CDR1 reads SGHTA; CDR2 reads FQGTGA. The CDR3 is made up of 16 amino acids.

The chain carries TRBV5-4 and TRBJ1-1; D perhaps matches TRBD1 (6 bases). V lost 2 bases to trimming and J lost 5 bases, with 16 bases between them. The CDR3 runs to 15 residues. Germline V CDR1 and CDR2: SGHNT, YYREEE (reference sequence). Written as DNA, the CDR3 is TGTGCCAGCAGCTTACGGGGGGCCGAAAGGACTGAAGCTTTCTTT. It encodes CASSLRGAERTEAFF.

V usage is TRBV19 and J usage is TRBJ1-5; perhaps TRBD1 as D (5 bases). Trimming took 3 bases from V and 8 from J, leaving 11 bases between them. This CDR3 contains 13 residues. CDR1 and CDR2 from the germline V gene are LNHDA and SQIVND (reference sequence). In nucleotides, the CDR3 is TGTGCCAGTAGTATCCTCGGAGGGGAGCCCCAGCATTTT. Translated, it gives CASSILGGEPQHF. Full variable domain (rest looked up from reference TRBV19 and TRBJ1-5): DGGITQSPKYLFRKEGQNVTLSCEQNLNHDAMYWYRQDPGQGLRLIYYSQIVNDFQKGDIAEGYSVSREKKESFPLTVTSAQKNPTAFYLCASSILGGEPQHFGDGTRLSIL.

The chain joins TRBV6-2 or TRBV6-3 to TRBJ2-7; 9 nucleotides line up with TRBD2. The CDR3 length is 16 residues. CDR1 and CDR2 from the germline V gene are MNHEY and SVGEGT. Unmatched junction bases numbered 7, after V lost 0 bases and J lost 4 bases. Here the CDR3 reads CASSYSRLSGGYEQYF. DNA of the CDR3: TGTGCCAGCAGTTACTCACGACTTAGCGGGGGTTACGAGCAGTACTTC.

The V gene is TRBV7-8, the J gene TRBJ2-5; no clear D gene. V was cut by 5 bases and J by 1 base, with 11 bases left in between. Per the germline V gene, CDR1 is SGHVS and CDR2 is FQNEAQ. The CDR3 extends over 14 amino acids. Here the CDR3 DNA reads TGTGCCAGCAGCCCTCACTGGACCCAAGAGACCCAGTACTTC. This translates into CASSPHWTQETQYF.